The 11 T cell receptor beta chains below come from one sample, sequenced in a study of naive CD8 T cells in extremely preterm neonates (dated by TCRdb to between 2016 and 2019). Libraries were prepared through the immunoSEQ multiplex PCR assay. The clones in this table, taken by TCRdb from immuneACCESS, are in-frame only. Not every clone is retained; where verified, under half of the shortfall comes from an unresolved V gene, and the cause of the rest is unknown. Recorded for this sample are 4,000 to 6,000 clones; over 95% of them occurred a single time. The ten largest make up around 0.6% of the sample. The sequenced material came from naive CD8+ T cells from blood. The receptors originated from a human donor in good health.

This chain joins TRBV7-8 and TRBJ2-6; weak D call: TRBD1 (6 bases). Trimming took 5 bases from V and 4 from J, leaving 12 bases between them. Germline CDR1 reads SGHVS; CDR2 reads FQNEAQ. The CDR3 is 15 amino acids. CDR3 nucleotide sequence: TGTGCCAGCAGCAGGTCAGGGGCCGGGGCCAACGTCCTGACTTTC. Protein product: CASSRSGAGANVLTF.

The V call is TRBV19, the J call TRBJ1-1, with a weak D call TRBD1 (5 bases). Germline CDR1 reads LNHDA; CDR2 reads SQIVND (reference sequence). Trimming cost V 4 bases and J 7 bases, with 13 bases left between them. The CDR3 length is 13 residues. DNA for the CDR3: TGTGCCAGTAGTACAATACAGGCTATTGAAGCTTTCTTT. Protein product: CASSTIQAIEAFF.

The gene calls are TRBV11-3 and TRBJ2-5; a possible D gene is TRBD1 (5 bases). V lost 4 bases and J lost 5, with 11 bases in between. The CDR3 length is 13 residues. CDR1 SGHNT and CDR2 YENEEA come from the germline V gene. Here the CDR3 DNA reads TGTGCCAGCAGCTCCGCGTCAGGGGAGACCCAGTACTTC. It translates to CASSSASGETQYF.

This sequence joins TRBV27 and TRBJ2-7; 10 bases match TRBD2. V was pared by 1 base and J by 1 base, with 4 bases of the junction left unmatched. CDR1 is MNHEY and CDR2 is SMNVEV in the germline V gene (reference sequence). This CDR3 contains 16 residues. CDR3 bases: TGTGCCAGCAGTTTATACGCTAGCGGGAGTTCCTACGAGCAGTACTTC. Residues: CASSLYASGSSYEQYF.

The V gene is TRBV27, the J gene TRBJ1-3; TRBD1 matches 8 bases. The ends lost 5 bases at V and 4 bases at J; junction bases unmatched: 7. Germline V gene data show CDR1 as MNHEY and CDR2 as SMNVEV (reference sequence). CDR3 length: 15 residues. The CDR3 DNA reads TGTGCCAGCAGTCTGGACAGGGCACCAGGAAACACCATATATTTT. It translates to CASSLDRAPGNTIYF.

The chain employs TRBV11-2 and TRBJ2-4, with 7 positions matching TRBD1. The trim removed 5 bases at V and 3 bases at J, leaving 7 bases unmatched. This CDR3 spans 15 amino acids. Per the germline V gene, CDR1 is SGHAT and CDR2 is FQNNGV. CDR3 nucleotides: TGTGCCAGCAGCCCGACAGGGACCGTCAAAAACATTCAGTACTTC. The encoded protein is CASSPTGTVKNIQYF.

The chain uses TRBV28 and TRBJ2-7, with TRBD2 matching over 7 bases. V shed 3 bases, J shed 2 bases, and the junction held 16 bases outside the gene matches. In germline, CDR1 is MDHEN, CDR2 SYDVKM. The CDR3 contains 18 residues. CDR3 nucleotides: TGTGCCAGCAGTTTCCCCCCAAGGCCGGGACTACATACCTACGAGCAGTACTTC. Protein: CASSFPPRPGLHTYEQYF.

Regarding this clone: The identical CDR3 is also encoded by other nucleotide sequences in the sample. The genes are TRBV9 and TRBJ2-3; 8 positions agree with TRBD2. V was clipped by 1 base and J by 6 bases; unmatched bases: 4. CDR1 and CDR2 (germline): SGDLS, YYNGEE. The CDR3 covers 14 residues. This CDR3 reads CASSVSGSTDTQYF. The CDR3 DNA reads as TGTGCCAGCAGCGTAAGCGGGAGTACGGATACGCAGTATTTT.

This chain connects TRBV5-1 to TRBJ2-6, with D unclear. V lost 7 bases to trimming and J lost 0 bases, with 5 bases between them. The germline V gene encodes CDR1 SGHRS and CDR2 YFSETQ. The CDR3 extends over 13 amino acids. The CDR3 nucleotides read TGCGCCAGCGCTATCTCTGGGGCCAACGTCCTGACTTTC. Translated, it gives CASAISGANVLTF.

The chain recombines TRBV27 with TRBJ2-1, with TRBD2 matching over 9 bases. Per the germline V gene, CDR1 is MNHEY and CDR2 is SMNVEV (reference sequence). The CDR3 has 14 amino acids. Trimming cost V 5 bases and J 9 bases; bases outside gene matches: 8. CDR3 in DNA: TGTGCCAGCAGTCGGGGACTAGCCCTGGGTGAGCAGTTCTTC. Protein sequence: CASSRGLALGEQFF.

The chain links TRBV7-3 to TRBJ1-5; 9 bases fit TRBD1. J lost 6 bases, V lost 4 bases, and 1 base had no gene match. CDR3 length equals 13 residues. Per the germline V gene, CDR1 is SGHTA and CDR2 is FQGTGA. The CDR3 sequence is CASSSDRGQPQHF. As DNA, the CDR3 is TGTGCCAGCAGCTCGGACAGGGGTCAGCCCCAGCATTTT.